The 8 T cell receptor beta chains presented below share a single source sample, sequenced in a study of CD8+CD57+ T cells in acquired aplastic anemia. TCR beta VDJ combinations and CDR3 sequences were profiled from genomic DNA. From the reads, TCRdb called clonotypes with MiXCR, one entry per CDR3 protein. This table has fewer than 250,000 distinct CDR3 sequences, around half appearing once. Patients picked for sequencing had shown CD8+CD57+ cell expansion detected by flow cytometry. Input material: sorted CD4+, CD8+, or CD8+CD57+ T cells (not recorded which) from PBMCs. The receptors were gathered from a human donor with aplastic anemia.

This clonotype was recorded at least ten times. This chain uses TRBV4-1 with TRBJ2-5, with D hard to call. This CDR3 is 14 amino acids long. The ends were cut back, 4 bases at V and 4 bases at J, with 13 bases in the middle. Germline V gives CDR1 MGHRA, CDR2 YSYEKL. CDR3: CASSRDPTRETQYF. CDR3 in DNA: TGCGCCAGCAGCCGAGACCCGACCCGAGAGACCCAGTACTTC.

The genes are TRBV7-8 and TRBJ2-1, with D possibly TRBD2 on 5 matching bases. V lost 1 base to trimming and J lost 10 bases, with 11 bases between them. Per the germline V gene, CDR1 is SGHVS and CDR2 is FQNEAQ. The CDR3 totals 13 residues. The CDR3: CASSLEVGGEQFF. The CDR3 nucleotides read TGTGCCAGCAGCTTAGAGGTTGGCGGGGAGCAGTTCTTC.

The chain employs TRBV6-6 and TRBJ1-6; the match to TRBD1 covers 9 bases. The V and J ends lost 1 base and 6 bases, in that order; junction bases with no gene match: 7. CDR1 is MNHNY and CDR2 is SVGAGI in the germline V gene (reference sequence). The CDR3 loop spans 17 amino acids. The CDR3: CASSYLGDRAGNSPLHF. The CDR3 nucleotides read TGTGCCAGCAGTTACTTGGGGGACAGGGCCGGTAATTCACCCCTCCACTTT.

The V call is TRBV11-3, the J call TRBJ2-1; D ambiguous. Germline lookup yields CDR1 SGHNT and CDR2 YENEEA. There are 15 residues in the CDR3. The V end lost 1 base, the J end lost 6 bases, and 13 bases lay between the germline ends. The CDR3: CASSLAAGFTNEQFF. The DNA of the CDR3 is TGTGCCAGCAGCTTAGCAGCCGGGTTCACCAATGAGCAGTTCTTC.

In its sample, this clonotype was seen many times. The chain links TRBV15 to TRBJ1-1; D is perhaps TRBD1 (6 bases). The CDR3 has 14 residues. Trimming took 2 bases from V and 6 from J, leaving 13 bases between them. Germline loops: CDR1 LNHNV, CDR2 YYDKDF (reference sequence). This CDR3 is CATSRSRGRAEAFF. The CDR3 DNA follows: TGTGCCACCAGCAGAAGCAGGGGTCGGGCTGAAGCTTTCTTT.

This clonotype was detected ten times or more. The chain employs TRBV5-6 and TRBJ2-6, with no clear D. This CDR3 has 16 amino acids. Germline CDR1 and CDR2: SGHDT and YYEEEE. Trimming removed 1 base at V and 2 bases at J, with 10 bases between. Here the CDR3 reads CASSLHVTAGANVLTF. Written as DNA, the CDR3 is TGTGCCAGCAGCTTGCATGTAACTGCTGGGGCCAACGTCCTGACTTTC. The entire variable domain, with the rest obtained from reference TRBV5-6 and TRBJ2-6, is as follows: DAGVTQSPTHLIKTRGQQVTLRCSPKSGHDTVSWYQQALGQGPQFIFQYYEEEERQRGNFPDRFSGHQFPNYSSELNVNALLLGDSALYLCASSLHVTAGANVLTFGAGSRLTVL.

This clonotype was found a few times. V gene TRBV6-1 combines with J gene TRBJ2-5; TRBD2 matches at 14 bases. There are 17 residues in the CDR3. V shed 5 bases, J shed 2 bases, and the junction held 7 bases outside the gene matches. Germline CDR1 and CDR2: MNHNS and SASEGT. The chain's CDR3 is CASSQGTSGGLQETQYF. The CDR3 DNA is TGTGCCAGCAGTCAAGGGACTAGCGGGGGCTTACAAGAGACCCAGTACTTC.

This clonotype came up many times. The chain recombines TRBV7-9 with TRBJ2-1, with 11 positions matching TRBD2. The V and J ends lost 0 bases and 6 bases, in that order; junction bases with no gene match: 4. The germline V gene encodes CDR1 SEHNR and CDR2 FQNEAQ (reference sequence). CDR3 size: 16 residues. CDR3 DNA sequence: TGTGCCAGCAGCTTAGCGACACTAGCGGGAGCCAATGAGCAGTTCTTC. Translating it yields CASSLATLAGANEQFF.